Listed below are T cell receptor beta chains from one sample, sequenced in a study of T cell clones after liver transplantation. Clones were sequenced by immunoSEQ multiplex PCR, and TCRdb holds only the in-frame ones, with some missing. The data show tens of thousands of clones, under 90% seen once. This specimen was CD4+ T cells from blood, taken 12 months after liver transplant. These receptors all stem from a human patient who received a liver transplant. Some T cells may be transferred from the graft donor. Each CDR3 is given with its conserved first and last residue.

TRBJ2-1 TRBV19 CASSITGTSSYNEQFF
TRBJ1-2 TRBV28 CASSIRTGGYGYTF
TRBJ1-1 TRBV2 CASRKQGGGPEAFF
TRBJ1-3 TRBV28 CASSPIGTAGNTIYF
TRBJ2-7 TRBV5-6 CASSSVPQGSYEQYF
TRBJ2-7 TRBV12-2 CASRLGYSGTYEQYF
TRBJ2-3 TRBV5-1 CASSLGGAGTDTQYF
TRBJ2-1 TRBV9 CASSVVAGGHNEQFF
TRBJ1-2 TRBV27 CASSLDRGPYGYTF
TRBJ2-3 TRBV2 CASTRGWLSGADTQYF
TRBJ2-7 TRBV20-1 CSARDFEQYF
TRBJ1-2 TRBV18 CASSPQYGQKTYGYTF
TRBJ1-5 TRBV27 CASSPLDSLNQPQHF
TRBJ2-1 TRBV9 CASSFRTGTTYNEQFF
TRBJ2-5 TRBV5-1 CASSYRGQETQYF
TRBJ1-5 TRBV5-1 CASSLGDSTNQPQHF
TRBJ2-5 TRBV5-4 CASSAKQGLETQYF
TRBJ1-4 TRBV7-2 CASSLGPTEKLFF
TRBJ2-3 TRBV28 CASRETRLAVITDTQYF
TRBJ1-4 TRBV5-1 CASSEVRKDEKLFF
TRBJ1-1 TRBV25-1 CASSEMGTGPKAFF
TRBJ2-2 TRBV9 CASSATRVNTGELFF
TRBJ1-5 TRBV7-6 CASSFQGGQPQHF
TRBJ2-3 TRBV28 CASSLPIPVPLTDTQYF
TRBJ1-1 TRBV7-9 CASSTGPMNTEAFF
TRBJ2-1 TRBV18 CASSPRQGYEQFF
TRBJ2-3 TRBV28 CASAIAGEETDTQYF
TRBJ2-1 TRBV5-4 CASSFDRNNEQFF
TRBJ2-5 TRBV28 CASSIQETQYF
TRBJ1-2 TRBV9 CASSVDGGIRAGYTF
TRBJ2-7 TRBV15 CATSGGLGRGYEQYF
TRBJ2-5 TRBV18 CASSHRDRQETQYF
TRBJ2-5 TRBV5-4 CASSSGQGEYQETQYF
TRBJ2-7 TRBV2 CASSGVTLTELSYEQYF
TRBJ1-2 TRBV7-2 CASGAGQHF
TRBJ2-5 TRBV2 CASRQMTGQQETQYF
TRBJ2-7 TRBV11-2 CASSGRGGEQYF
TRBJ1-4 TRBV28 CASSPYPEKLFF
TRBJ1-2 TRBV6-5 CASSPDSGYTF
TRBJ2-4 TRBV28 CASSLAGLAGRSNIQYF
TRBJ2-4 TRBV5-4 CASSLWDRGQNIQYF
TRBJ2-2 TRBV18 CASSTPVRTGELFF
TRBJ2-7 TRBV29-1 CSVEVDSSYEQYF
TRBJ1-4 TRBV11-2 CASSLVTGGSEKLFF
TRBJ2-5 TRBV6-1 CASSEMTAGTETQYF
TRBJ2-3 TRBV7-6 CASSRVSGSADTQYF
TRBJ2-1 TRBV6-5 CASSYRGEQFF
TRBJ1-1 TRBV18 CASSPTVNTEAFF
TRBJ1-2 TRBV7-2 CASSFLLRRQNYGYTF
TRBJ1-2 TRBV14 CASSSGLNYGYTF
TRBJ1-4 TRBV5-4 CASSLDPGPNEKLFF
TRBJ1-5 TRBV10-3 CAISESGGPQHF
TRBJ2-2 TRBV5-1 CASRFATGSPNTGELFF